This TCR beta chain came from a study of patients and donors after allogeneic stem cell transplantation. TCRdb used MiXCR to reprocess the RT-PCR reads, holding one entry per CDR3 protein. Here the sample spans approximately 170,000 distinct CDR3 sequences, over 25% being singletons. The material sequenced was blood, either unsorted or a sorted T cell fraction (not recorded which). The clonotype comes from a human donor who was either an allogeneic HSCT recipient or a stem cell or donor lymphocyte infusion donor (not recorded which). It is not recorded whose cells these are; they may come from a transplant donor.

The CDR3 sequence: CASSLTGLGVEAFF. CDR3 nucleotide sequence: TGTGCCAGCAGTTTGACGGGTTTAGGAGTAGAAGCTTTCTTT. V and J are TRBV12-3 or TRBV12-4 and TRBJ1-1, with D unclear. The CDR3 is 14 amino acids. Trimming left V 3 bases short and J 8 bases short, with 16 bases between.